The 27 T cell receptor beta chains below were found in one sample sequenced in a study of CD8 T cells in Susac syndrome (dated by TCRdb to the late 2010s). The receptor library was made with the immunoSEQ multiplex PCR assay. RNA was extracted with the RNeasy kit and 0.5 to 1 ug was reverse transcribed using random hexamers. Through fastp at Q25 and MiXCR, TCRdb rebuilt clones from the public reads, retaining in-frame beta chains. Rows matching on CDR3 protein sequence are summarized as one entry with the most common DNA and genes. This sample holds approximately 210,000 distinct CDR3 sequences; 94% were observed only once. The ten largest clones capture approximately 0.15% of the sample. What was sequenced was CD4+ T cells from PBMCs. The receptor set was obtained from a human donor with Susac syndrome.

The chain has TRBV20-1 and TRBJ2-2, with TRBD1 as a possible D gene (6 bases). Trimming stripped 2 bases from V and 8 bases from J, with 12 bases between. This CDR3 is built from 13 residues. CDR1 is DFQATT and CDR2 is SNEGSKA in the germline V gene (reference sequence). In nucleotides, the CDR3 is TGCAGTGCTAGAACTCCAGGGGTAGGGGAGCTGTTTTTT. Its protein product is CSARTPGVGELFF.

This rearrangement joins TRBV5-6 to TRBJ2-1, with 9 bases aligning to TRBD2. J gave up 8 bases and V 0 bases, and 9 bases lay outside the gene matches. Germline CDR1 reads SGHDT; CDR2 reads YYEEEE. This CDR3 is built from 16 residues. The CDR3 loop is CASSLGTSVKSDEQFF. The CDR3 region has the DNA TGTGCCAGCAGCTTGGGGACTAGCGTGAAGTCCGATGAGCAGTTCTTC.

The chain employs TRBV7-9 and TRBJ2-5, with D hard to call. Germline-derived CDR1 and CDR2 are SEHNR and FQNEAQ (reference sequence). The length of the CDR3 is 11 residues. V was shortened by 7 bases and J by 5 bases, with 8 bases between the two germline ends. As DNA, the CDR3 is TGTGCCAGCACCCTGGGGGAGACCCAGTACTTC. Translation: CASTLGETQYF.

The rearrangement joins TRBV24-1 to TRBJ2-3; D unresolved. This CDR3 contains 13 residues. Germline CDR1 KGHDR, CDR2 SFDVKD. The ends were cut back, 4 bases at V and 3 bases at J, with 7 bases in the middle. Here the CDR3 reads CATSDFETDTQYF. The CDR3 region has the DNA TGTGCCACCAGTGACTTCGAAACAGATACGCAGTATTTT.

This chain connects TRBV5-6 to TRBJ1-3, with no clear D. The V and J ends lost 0 bases and 0 bases respectively, with 10 bases between them. CDR3 length: 16 residues. Germline CDR1 reads SGHDT; CDR2 reads YYEEEE. The CDR3 loop is CASSLVSINSGNTIYF. In DNA, the CDR3 is TGTGCCAGCAGCTTGGTTTCCATTAACTCTGGAAACACCATATATTTT.

This clonotype was recorded once. The J gene is TRBJ1-1, the V gene TRBV20-1; the D is unclear. This CDR3 contains 14 residues. Germline V gene data show CDR1 as DFQATT and CDR2 as SNEGSKA (reference sequence). Trimming removed 1 base from V and 0 bases from J, with 9 bases in between. The CDR3 spells CSARVEEMNTEAFF. CDR3 nucleotide sequence: TGCAGTGCTAGAGTGGAGGAAATGAACACTGAAGCTTTCTTT.

The chain is built from TRBV6-5 and TRBJ1-1; 10 bases are shared with TRBD1. The CDR3 has 19 amino acids. From germline, CDR1 is MNHEY and CDR2 SVGAGI. V lost 4 bases to trimming and J lost 3 bases; unmatched junction nucleotides: 17. The CDR3 bases are TGTGCCAGCAGTTCCGCCCCTTTTCCGGGACAGGGGAGGCACACTGAAGCTTTCTTT. Protein product: CASSSAPFPGQGRHTEAFF.

Only a few counts were recorded for this clonotype. V usage is TRBV12-3 or TRBV12-4 and J usage is TRBJ2-7, with no clear D. V was clipped by 5 bases and J by 0 bases, with 5 bases between them. CDR3 length: 12 residues. CDR3 loop: CASSPPSYEQYF. The CDR3, as DNA: TGTGCCAGCAGTCCGCCCTCCTACGAGCAGTACTTC.

This chain uses TRBV13 with TRBJ1-1, with D uncertain. The length of the CDR3 is 14 residues. CDR1 and CDR2 from the germline V gene are PRHDT and FYEKMQ (reference sequence). V gave up 2 bases and J gave up 4 bases, with 11 bases separating them. The CDR3 coding sequence is TGTGCCAGCAGCTTATCAGGAATTGGCACTGAAGCTTTCTTT. Translation gives CASSLSGIGTEAFF.

The genes are TRBV18 and TRBJ2-7; TRBD1 agrees at 9 bases. Germline assignment: CDR1 KGHSH and CDR2 LQKENI. Trimming took 3 bases from V and 4 from J; bases not matched to a gene: 10. The CDR3 contains 16 residues. CDR3 sequence: CASSPGQGMVRYEQYF. CDR3 nucleotide sequence: TGTGCCAGCTCACCGGGACAGGGCATGGTGAGGTACGAGCAGTACTTC.

The chain has TRBV6-6 and TRBJ2-3; 12 bases are shared with TRBD2. Germline V lookup: CDR1 MNHNY, CDR2 SVGAGI (reference sequence). This CDR3 contains 15 residues. V lost 7 bases and J lost 3; bases outside the gene matches: 5. The CDR3 protein is CASTSSGGVTDTQYF. CDR3 sequence (DNA): TGTGCCAGCACCTCTAGCGGGGGGGTAACAGATACGCAGTATTTT.

This rearrangement joins TRBV24-1 to TRBJ2-1; TRBD2 might be the D (5 bases). The CDR3 extends over 12 amino acids. Trimming pared 3 bases from V and 8 bases from J, leaving 7 bases between. Germline CDR1 is KGHDR and CDR2 is SFDVKD. This CDR3 reads CATSDNGDEQFF. The CDR3 coding sequence is TGTGCCACCAGTGATAACGGGGATGAGCAGTTCTTC.

This clonotype occurred once. The chain carries TRBV15 and TRBJ2-1; D uncertain. Trimming left V 0 bases short and J 9 bases short, with 15 bases between. This CDR3 has 15 residues. Germline-derived CDR1 and CDR2 are LNHNV and YYDKDF (reference sequence). The CDR3 protein is CATSRDPLRKSEQFF. The DNA of the CDR3 is TGTGCCACCAGCAGAGATCCGCTACGGAAGAGTGAGCAGTTCTTC.

V is TRBV20-1 and J is TRBJ2-7; no reliable D call. The CDR3 loop spans 14 amino acids. Germline CDR1 and CDR2: DFQATT and SNEGSKA (reference sequence). V was pared by 0 bases and J by 2 bases, with 11 bases between. This CDR3 is CSARDNRDPYEQYF. Written as DNA, the CDR3 is TGCAGTGCTAGAGATAACCGAGATCCCTACGAGCAGTACTTC.

The chain is built from TRBV15 and TRBJ2-5; TRBD1 agrees at 10 bases. Germline CDR1 LNHNV, CDR2 YYDKDF (reference sequence). V lost 5 bases and J lost 4; bases outside the gene matches: 10. The CDR3 totals 16 residues. As DNA, the CDR3 is TGTGCCACCAGCCGGGGGGGACAGGGGAGAGCAGAGACCCAGTACTTC. Its translation is CATSRGGQGRAETQYF.

The gene calls are TRBV14 and TRBJ1-1; TRBD1 might be the D (5 bases). CDR1 is SGHDN, CDR2 FVKESK, per germline. V gave up 5 bases and J gave up 10 bases, with 14 bases separating them. The CDR3 is made up of 12 amino acids. CDR3 nucleotide sequence: TGTGCCAGCAGCTCTCGGGGCAATGGAGCTTTCTTT. It specifies CASSSRGNGAFF.

This chain uses TRBV9 with TRBJ2-6, with D maybe TRBD1 (5 bases). V lost 4 bases to trimming and J lost 6 bases, with 20 bases between them. Germline assignment: CDR1 SGDLS and CDR2 YYNGEE. CDR3 length: 17 residues. The CDR3 protein is CASSPINRKPEANVLTF. CDR3 coding DNA: TGTGCCAGCAGCCCCATAAACAGGAAGCCGGAGGCCAACGTCCTGACTTTC.

This chain uses TRBV30 with TRBJ1-1; D gene unclear. This CDR3 contains 13 residues. Trimming left V 1 base short and J 1 base short, with 7 bases between. Germline CDR1 GTSNPN, CDR2 SVGIG (reference sequence). CDR3 loop: CAWSGTRNTEAFF. CDR3 sequence (DNA): TGTGCCTGGAGTGGCACAAGGAACACTGAAGCTTTCTTT.

This chain connects TRBV27 to TRBJ2-5, with D perhaps being TRBD1 or TRBD2 (5 bases each). V shed 6 bases and J shed 5 bases, with 22 bases lying between them. This CDR3 is 16 amino acids long. Germline-derived CDR1 and CDR2 are MNHEY and SMNVEV (reference sequence). The CDR3 DNA reads as TGTGCCAGCAGCCCTGGCCGGACATTAAGAGGGGAGACCCAGTACTTC. It codes for CASSPGRTLRGETQYF.

This sequence joins TRBV24-1 and TRBJ2-3; 10 nucleotides match TRBD2. V was pared by 3 bases and J by 5 bases, with 1 base of the junction left unmatched. The CDR3 is made up of 14 amino acids. Germline-derived CDR1 and CDR2 are KGHDR and SFDVKD. CDR3 residues: CATSDIAGGDTQYF. The CDR3 DNA reads as TGTGCCACCAGTGATATAGCGGGGGGAGATACGCAGTATTTT.

The gene calls are TRBV7-9 and TRBJ2-3; a weak D match, TRBD2 (6 bases). V lost 1 base to trimming and J lost 2 bases, with 10 bases between them. CDR3 length: 15 amino acids. Germline V CDR1 and CDR2: SEHNR, FQNEAQ (reference sequence). The CDR3 loop reads CASSLGSGYTDTQYF. The CDR3, as DNA: TGTGCCAGCAGCTTAGGAAGCGGGTACACAGATACGCAGTATTTT.

This sequence joins TRBV5-4 and TRBJ1-2; tentatively, D is TRBD1 (5 bases). CDR1 is SGHNT and CDR2 is YYREEE in the germline V gene (reference sequence). This CDR3 is built from 17 residues. Trimming took 0 bases from V and 4 from J, leaving 19 bases between them. In DNA, the CDR3 is TGTGCCAGCAGCTTGGCTTCGGGACCGTTCCTATCCTATGGCTACACCTTC. Its protein product is CASSLASGPFLSYGYTF.

J is TRBJ1-1 and V is TRBV5-4; the D gene is possibly TRBD1 (5 bases). Trimming took off 0 bases at V and 4 bases at J, with 13 bases between the two ends. The CDR3 spans 15 residues. Germline-derived CDR1 and CDR2 are SGHNT and YYREEE (reference sequence). The CDR3 region is CASSLELGRGTEAFF. The CDR3 DNA reads TGTGCCAGCAGCTTGGAACTCGGGAGGGGCACTGAAGCTTTCTTT.

The J gene is TRBJ2-4, the V gene TRBV5-4, with 7 bases fitting TRBD1. Germline V gene lookup returns CDR1 SGHNT and CDR2 YYREEE (reference sequence). Trimming cost V 3 bases and J 3 bases; bases outside gene matches: 6. This CDR3 spans 15 amino acids. CDR3 sequence reads: CASSSGTDHKNIQYF. As DNA, the CDR3 is TGTGCCAGCAGCTCTGGGACAGACCACAAAAACATTCAGTACTTC.

The rearrangement uses TRBV4-3 and TRBJ2-3; D perhaps matches TRBD2 (6 bases). The CDR3 loop spans 15 amino acids. Per germline, CDR1 LGHNA and CDR2 YSLEER. V shed 6 bases and J shed 6 bases, with 19 bases lying between them. The CDR3 protein is CASSLLGGGGDTQYF. The CDR3 bases are TGCGCCAGCAGTCTTCTTGGGGGAGGCGGGGATACGCAGTATTTT.

This chain joins TRBV20-1 and TRBJ2-2, with a weak D call TRBD1 (5 bases). Per germline, CDR1 DFQATT and CDR2 SNEGSKA (reference sequence). The CDR3 covers 13 residues. The V end lost 0 bases, the J end lost 5 bases, and 7 bases lay between the germline ends. DNA of the CDR3: TGCAGTGCTAGAGAAAGGGGTACCGGGGAGCTGTTTTTT. It is translated as CSARERGTGELFF.

This clonotype was counted once. The J gene is TRBJ1-1, the V gene TRBV29-1; D is ambiguous. The CDR3 consists of 12 residues. Germline V gene sequence: CDR1 SQVTM, CDR2 ANQGSEA. Trimming shortened V by 2 bases and J by 4 bases, and 8 bases separated the two germline ends. CDR3 in DNA: TGCAGCGTTGAACACAGTCCCACTGAAGCTTTCTTT. As protein: CSVEHSPTEAFF. The variable domain in full, with the rest retrieved from reference TRBV29-1 and TRBJ1-1, is SAVISQKPSRDICQRGTSLTIQCQVDSQVTMMFWYRQQPGQSLTLIATANQGSEATYESGFVIDKFPISRPNLTFSTLTVSNMSPEDSSIYLCSVEHSPTEAFFGQGTRLTVV.